This is a list of T cell receptor beta chains from one sample in a study of T cells in localized non-small cell lung cancer. Libraries were prepared by immunoSEQ multiplex PCR; TCRdb keeps only in-frame clonotypes and omits some of them. This sample has 75,000 to 95,000 clones, with around three quarters found just once. Sequenced material: PBMCs, taken before any cancer treatment. These TCRs come from a man aged 40-75 years with stage II squamous cell lung carcinoma. The conserved cysteine and the conserved F or W are not part of the CDR3 here.

>12|TRBV28
ASSRTGMDQPQH
>9|TRBV5-1
ASRQETEAF
>11|TRBV2
ASSGRAASGYT
>11|TRBV30
AWSKLTNTEAF
>13|TRBV28
ASSFLRGSIDTQY
>11|TRBV7-6
ASSRDSGEAQY
>9|TRBV20-1
SAHRVGEQY
>12|TRBV19
ASSAQGTNYGYT
>14|TRBV5-5
ASSYRTGPVSYEQY
>14|TRBV19
ASSKGTGSGANVLT
>14|TRBV7-9
ASSPTGTSAFDEQF
>12|TRBV4-3
ASSQETTGREQF
>13|TRBV27
ASHPQGRLNYGYT
>14|TRBV4-1
ASSQDGAGGPREQF
>13|TRBV7-7
ASSPGTGGQDTQY
>11|TRBV5-6
ASSLGDLYEQY
>13|TRBV5-1
ASRAQETLNTEAF
>9|TRBV2
ASSRLQTQH
>14|TRBV29-1
SATQSDTGVLNEQY
>12|TRBV7-8
ASSPGGSNEKLF
>13|TRBV7-2
ASSSTSGGAGTQY
>11|TRBV2
ASRAGSSYEQY
>10|TRBV29-1
SVVRPGLEQF
>12|TRBV28
ASTQRGVTGELF
>11|TRBV2
ASSPDSSYEQY
>15|TRBV7-9
ASSNNRGQVGNEKLF
>15|TRBV19
ASSIIGGRMRNTEAF
>13|TRBV9
ASSAGTGLEETQY
>14|TRBV4-1
ASRAPGTRAFTEAF
>11|TRBV5-4
ASSFGQNTEAF
>14|TRBV29-1
SVGRGPFTSEGEQF
>10|TRBV25-1
ASSRPHYGYT
>16|TRBV14
ASSQVVLAGLLVNEQF
>15|TRBV5-6
ASSSGLAGSVSVEQF
>13|TRBV7-6
ASSLGAGSQETQY
>13|TRBV7-2
ASSFVAGYQETQY
>14|TRBV6-5
ASSLISQGYPTEAF
>12|TRBV27
ASSSLPIHQPQH
>13|TRBV6-6
ASTPRGLAGDIQY
>13|TRBV19
ASSPTAGGPSEQF
>13|TRBV29-1
SASTGGFSYNEQF
>14|TRBV19
ASSIGSGGASYEQY
>11|TRBV7-9
ASSQGTGSPLH
>13|TRBV7-9
ASSRLAGTTDTQY